Listed here are 28 T cell receptor beta chains from one sample, sequenced in a study of siplizumab effects on memory and regulatory T cells. Here immunoSEQ multiplex PCR was the method, and the copy in TCRdb shows in-frame clones only, minus some. The profile shows 75,000 to 100,000 clones, 94% of them singletons. Source material: non-Treg CD4+ T cells sorted from blood. The receptors shown here come from a human donor in good health.

The chain has TRBV7-3 and TRBJ2-1; 9 bases align to TRBD2. Germline CDR1 and CDR2: SGHTA and FQGTGA. This CDR3 is 16 amino acids long. V trimming: 0 bases; J trimming: 9 bases; junction bases outside the gene matches: 9. CDR3 sequence: CASSLTPSGNRGEQFF. The CDR3 bases are TGTGCCAGCAGCTTAACGCCTAGCGGGAACAGGGGTGAGCAGTTCTTC. The full variable domain, completed using reference TRBV7-3 and TRBJ2-1, is GAGVSQTPSNKVTEKGKYVELRCDPISGHTALYWYRQSLGQGPEFLIYFQGTGAADDSGLPNDRFFAVRPEGSVSTLKIQRTERGDSAVYLCASSLTPSGNRGEQFFGPGTRLTVL.

The chain uses TRBV13 and TRBJ1-2, with D possibly TRBD1 on 5 matching bases. The V gene lost 4 bases and the J gene lost 6 bases, with 9 bases spanning the gap. This CDR3 has 12 residues. Germline CDR1 PRHDT, CDR2 FYEKMQ (reference sequence). In DNA form, the CDR3 reads TGTGCCAGCAGCTCCGGGACGGATGGCTACACCTTC. Protein: CASSSGTDGYTF.

V and J are TRBV2 and TRBJ1-1; 9 bases map to TRBD1. V was clipped by 5 bases and J by 5 bases; unmatched bases: 6. The CDR3 runs to 14 residues. Germline V lookup: CDR1 SNHLY, CDR2 FYNNEI. This chain's CDR3 is CASSLDRGRTEAFF. The CDR3 DNA is TGTGCCAGCAGTCTTGACAGGGGGAGGACTGAAGCTTTCTTT.

The chain recombines TRBV29-1 with TRBJ2-1; 11 bases line up with TRBD2. CDR1 is SQVTM and CDR2 is ANQGSEA in the germline V gene. The J segment lost 8 bases and the V segment lost 7 bases, leaving 13 bases of the junction unmatched. This CDR3 is 15 amino acids long. The CDR3: CSGSTSGSFSDEQFF. Here the CDR3 DNA reads TGCAGCGGGTCCACTAGCGGGAGCTTCTCCGATGAGCAGTTCTTC.

The chain is built from TRBV27 and TRBJ1-6; TRBD1 agrees at 9 bases. Germline V gene lookup returns CDR1 MNHEY and CDR2 SMNVEV (reference sequence). Losses at the gene ends were 7 bases for V and 10 bases for J; bases not matched to a gene: 20. This CDR3 contains 18 residues. This chain's CDR3 is CASNPRDRESKNPSPLHF. The CDR3 DNA reads TGTGCCAGCAACCCCCGGGACAGGGAGAGTAAAAACCCCTCACCCCTCCACTTT.

The rearrangement links TRBV30 to TRBJ2-7; D remains ambiguous. V dropped 2 bases and J dropped 3 bases, with 8 bases sitting between them. The CDR3 is 12 amino acids. The germline gives CDR1 GTSNPN, CDR2 SVGIG (reference sequence). The CDR3 DNA follows: TGTGCCTGGAGTCCTCACGACTACGAGCAGTACTTC. This translates into CAWSPHDYEQYF.

This chain joins TRBV5-1 and TRBJ1-1, with 11 bases aligning to TRBD1. Losses at the gene ends were 4 bases for V and 3 bases for J; bases not matched to a gene: 2. From germline, CDR1 is SGHRS and CDR2 YFSETQ. The CDR3 loop spans 14 amino acids. The DNA of the CDR3 is TGCGCCAGCAGCCGGGACAGGGGGGACACTGAAGCTTTCTTT. Translated: CASSRDRGDTEAFF.

The CDR3 DNA sequence: TGTGCCAGCAGCCTTTTGGGCCGGGGGGGCTACACCTTC. It translates to CASSLLGRGGYTF. The V and J genes are TRBV5-4 and TRBJ1-2; D is perhaps TRBD1 (5 bases). The CDR3 runs 13 residues. Germline assignment: CDR1 SGHNT and CDR2 YYREEE (reference sequence). With 4 bases removed from V and 8 bases from J, the gap between germline ends came to 15 bases.

The V and J genes are TRBV5-6 and TRBJ2-1; tentative D call: TRBD2 (5 bases). Germline CDR1 and CDR2: SGHDT and YYEEEE. CDR3 length equals 16 residues. The V gene lost 1 base and the J gene lost 3 bases, with 14 bases spanning the gap. DNA for the CDR3: TGTGCCAGCAGCTTGTTTCGACTCGAGGGCTACAATGAGCAGTTCTTC. Protein product: CASSLFRLEGYNEQFF. The whole variable domain, filled in from reference TRBV5-6 and TRBJ2-1, reads DAGVTQSPTHLIKTRGQQVTLRCSPKSGHDTVSWYQQALGQGPQFIFQYYEEEERQRGNFPDRFSGHQFPNYSSELNVNALLLGDSALYLCASSLFRLEGYNEQFFGPGTRLTVL.

The chain couples TRBV27 to TRBJ1-6; 9 bases fit TRBD1. With V trimmed by 7 bases and J by 8 bases, 9 bases remained unmatched. There are 15 residues in the CDR3. Germline V gene data show CDR1 as MNHEY and CDR2 as SMNVEV (reference sequence). CDR3 region: CASKLRTGVYSPLHF. The CDR3 DNA follows: TGTGCCAGCAAATTAAGGACAGGGGTTTATTCACCCCTCCACTTT.

This clone was counted at least ten times. The rearrangement uses TRBV5-4 and TRBJ2-5, with 12 bases that match TRBD2. V lost 1 base and J lost 5; bases outside the gene matches: 3. This CDR3 is 15 amino acids long. The V gene's germline CDR1 is SGHNT and CDR2 YYREEE (reference sequence). CDR3 in DNA: TGTGCCAGCAGCTTGCGGACTAGCGGGGTGGAGACCCAGTACTTC. This gives the protein CASSLRTSGVETQYF.

J is TRBJ2-7 and V is TRBV21-1; the table assigns TRBD2, which was not confirmed against the DNA. TRBV21-1 is deemed a pseudogene. The length of the CDR3 is 17 residues. CDR3 sequence reads: CASSKPNVAGRSYEQYF. The DNA of the CDR3 is TGTGCCAGCAGCAAACCCAACGTAGCGGGAAGGTCCTACGAGCAGTACTTC.

The chain is built from TRBV9 and TRBJ2-5, with no clear D. The length of the CDR3 is 14 residues. Trimming took off 2 bases at V and 0 bases at J, with 8 bases between the two ends. Germline V gene sequence: CDR1 SGDLS, CDR2 YYNGEE. The DNA for the CDR3 is TGTGCCAGCAGCGTCGGCCCTCACCAAGAGACCCAGTACTTC. Its translation is CASSVGPHQETQYF.

The chain is built from TRBV5-4 and TRBJ1-2; D is possibly TRBD1 (5 bases). Looked up from germline, CDR1 is SGHNT and CDR2 is YYREEE (reference sequence). This CDR3 spans 14 amino acids. Deletions cut 0 bases from V and 7 bases from J, with 13 bases between. CDR3 residues: CASSLEAGLGGYTF. The CDR3 DNA sequence: TGTGCCAGCAGCTTGGAAGCAGGGCTCGGTGGCTACACCTTC.

The CDR3 DNA is TGTGCCTCGCAGGTTATTGCGGGGAACAGTGAGCAGTTCTTC. It encodes CASQVIAGNSEQFF. V usage is TRBV11-3 and J usage is TRBJ2-1; a possible D gene is TRBD2 (6 bases). The germline V gene encodes CDR1 SGHNT and CDR2 YENEEA. The CDR3 is 14 amino acids. V was trimmed by 11 bases and J by 9 bases, leaving 23 bases between them.

This chain joins TRBV19 and TRBJ1-2; 8 bases are a match to TRBD1. CDR1 and CDR2 (germline): LNHDA, SQIVND (reference sequence). The ends lost 3 bases at V and 8 bases at J; junction bases unmatched: 8. This CDR3 comprises 14 residues. The CDR3 loop is CASSIRTGNLGYTF. The DNA for the CDR3 is TGTGCCAGTAGTATCCGGACAGGGAATTTGGGCTACACCTTC.

This chain joins TRBV6-1 and TRBJ2-2; perhaps TRBD2 as D (6 bases). The CDR3 loop spans 15 amino acids. Trimming cost V 7 bases and J 1 base, with 13 bases left between them. Germline CDR1 MNHNS, CDR2 SASEGT. The CDR3 reads CASTERTMNTGELFF. Written as DNA, the CDR3 is TGTGCCAGCACCGAGCGGACTATGAACACCGGGGAGCTGTTTTTT.

The rearrangement joins TRBV7-6 to TRBJ1-6, with a weak D call TRBD1 (5 bases). The germline V gene encodes CDR1 SGHVS and CDR2 FNYEAQ. The CDR3 loop spans 13 amino acids. The germline V and J ends were trimmed by 5 bases and 10 bases, with 12 bases remaining between them. The CDR3 bases are TGTGCCAGCAGCCAAGCTTGGGGGTCACCCCTCCACTTT. This translates into CASSQAWGSPLHF.

The V gene is TRBV2, the J gene TRBJ2-3, with D perhaps matching TRBD2 (6 bases). The CDR3 contains 15 residues. Trimming removed 7 bases at V and 2 bases at J, with 16 bases between. CDR1 and CDR2 from the germline V gene are SNHLY and FYNNEI. The CDR3 region is CASKETSSSTDTQYF. CDR3 coding DNA: TGTGCCAGCAAAGAGACTAGTTCTTCCACAGATACGCAGTATTTT. Full variable domain (missing parts from reference TRBV2 and TRBJ2-3): EPEVTQTPSHQVTQMGQEVILRCVPISNHLYFYWYRQILGQKVEFLVSFYNNEISEKSEIFDDQFSVERPDGSNFTLKIRSTKLEDSAMYFCASKETSSSTDTQYFGPGTRLTVL.

This chain uses TRBV5-4 with TRBJ1-2, with D possibly being TRBD1 (6 bases). The CDR3 runs 14 residues. Germline V gives CDR1 SGHNT, CDR2 YYREEE (reference sequence). V was cut by 5 bases and J by 5 bases, with 16 bases left in between. For the CDR3, the DNA is TGTGCCAGCAGTGTCCCAGGGGTTCAATATGGCTACACCTTC. Translating gives CASSVPGVQYGYTF. Looking up the rest from reference TRBV5-4 and TRBJ1-2 gives the full variable domain: ETGVTQSPTHLIKTRGQQVTLRCSSQSGHNTVSWYQQALGQGPQFIFQYYREEENGRGNFPPRFSGLQFPNYSSELNVNALELDDSALYLCASSVPGVQYGYTFGSGTRLTVV.

The V call is TRBV2, the J call TRBJ1-3; unclear D gene. The germline V gene has CDR1 SNHLY and CDR2 FYNNEI. CDR3 length equals 15 residues. With 1 base removed from V and 0 bases from J, the gap between germline ends came to 7 bases. The CDR3 loop is CASSEGAFSGNTIYF. DNA for the CDR3: TGTGCCAGCAGTGAAGGTGCTTTCTCTGGAAACACCATATATTTT.

The V and J genes are TRBV9 and TRBJ2-1; D possibly corresponds to TRBD2 (6 bases). The CDR3 contains 15 residues. Germline CDR1 and CDR2: SGDLS and YYNGEE. Trimming removed 0 bases from V and 2 bases from J, with 9 bases in between. CDR3 region: CASSVGGNAYNEQFF. The CDR3 bases are TGTGCCAGCAGCGTAGGCGGGAACGCCTACAATGAGCAGTTCTTC.

This clone has just one count. The rearrangement uses TRBV7-2 and TRBJ2-7; D gene ambiguous. Germline V lookup: CDR1 SGHTA, CDR2 FQGNSA. This CDR3 is 14 amino acids long. V lost 0 bases and J 0 bases, leaving 6 bases between the germline ends. CDR3 DNA: TGTGCCAGCAGCTTAGCCGGAAACTCCTACGAGCAGTACTTC. It specifies CASSLAGNSYEQYF.

The chain joins TRBV6-6 to TRBJ2-2; D gene ambiguous. The V gene lost 4 bases and the J gene lost 3 bases, with 6 bases spanning the gap. The CDR3 covers 13 residues. Germline assignment: CDR1 MNHNY and CDR2 SVGAGI (reference sequence). CDR3 region: CASSFWDTGELFF. CDR3 in DNA: TGTGCCAGCAGTTTCTGGGACACCGGGGAGCTGTTTTTT.

The chain couples TRBV4-1 to TRBJ1-2; 9 bases match TRBD1. V lost 5 bases to trimming and J lost 4 bases; unmatched junction nucleotides: 8. CDR3 length: 15 amino acids. CDR1 is MGHRA, CDR2 YSYEKL, per germline. DNA of the CDR3: TGCGCCAGCAGCACAGGACAGGGGACCTCCTATGGCTACACCTTC. It yields the protein CASSTGQGTSYGYTF.

The V call is TRBV30, the J call TRBJ1-6, with unresolved D. The germline V and J ends were trimmed by 2 bases and 6 bases, with 14 bases remaining between them. CDR3 length: 15 residues. Germline assignment: CDR1 GTSNPN and CDR2 SVGIG (reference sequence). The CDR3 protein is CAWSFGPRSNSPLHF. The CDR3 DNA is TGTGCCTGGAGTTTCGGTCCCAGATCTAATTCACCCCTCCACTTT. The full variable domain, with the rest looked up from reference TRBV30 and TRBJ1-6, is SQTIHQWPATLVQPVGSPLSLECTVEGTSNPNLYWYRQAAGRGLQLLFYSVGIGQISSEVPQNLSASRPQDRQFILSSKKLLLSDSGFYLCAWSFGPRSNSPLHFGNGTRLTVT.

The chain recombines TRBV7-2 with TRBJ2-5; D not resolved. Germline V gives CDR1 SGHTA, CDR2 FQGNSA. V gave up 3 bases and J gave up 0 bases, with 8 bases separating them. This CDR3 spans 14 amino acids. CDR3 loop: CASSFQGYQETQYF. The DNA for the CDR3 is TGTGCCAGCAGCTTCCAAGGGTACCAAGAGACCCAGTACTTC.

The rearrangement uses TRBV11-3 and TRBJ2-3; D gene uncertain. Germline V gene data show CDR1 as SGHNT and CDR2 as YENEEA. Between the trimmed V and J ends, which lost 3 bases and 0 bases, there was a span of 1 base. CDR3 length equals 12 residues. As DNA, the CDR3 is TGTGCCAGCAGCTTTAGCACAGATACGCAGTATTTT. Translation: CASSFSTDTQYF. The full variable domain, in which reference TRBV11-3 and TRBJ2-3 provide the parts outside the CDR3, is EAGVVQSPRYKIIEKKQPVAFWCNPISGHNTLYWYLQNLGQGPELLIRYENEEAVDDSQLPKDRFSAERLKGVDSTLKIQPAELGDSAVYLCASSFSTDTQYFGPGTRLTVL.